This T cell receptor (beta chain) was sequenced for a study of shared clonotypes between healthy human individuals. Study-wide context: Donor composition was a couple of women and three men, aged 18 to 49. General study findings and limits: Unshared clonotypes carried lower generation probabilities than those common to all four donors.

As concerns this clone: Its antigen remains unknown.

Several immunoSEQ plates held equal portions of the genomic DNA taken from each subset. Authors' data handling: For the immunoSEQ data, sequences were junction-only without quality scores, so filtering differed. The protocol was immunoSEQ multiplex PCR, while the TCRdb copy is restricted to in-frame clones and leaves out a portion. That table furnishes V, J and clone size, whereas the DNA furnished D and trimming. The sample consists of roughly 700,000 clones, 74% of them appearing once. The receptor's source is a woman in her 30s in good health. The source material was memory CD4+ T cells sorted from blood. As to subset: CD45RA-negative fraction.

CDR3 loop: CASSSLFSGTGTETGELFF. In DNA, the CDR3 is TGTGCCAGCAGTTCCCTATTTTCAGGGACAGGGACGGAGACCGGGGAGCTGTTTTTT. The gene calls are TRBV28 and TRBJ2-2; 9 positions match TRBD1. The germline gives CDR1 MDHEN, CDR2 SYDVKM. The CDR3 length is 19 residues. Unmatched junction bases numbered 17, after V lost 4 bases and J lost 5 bases.